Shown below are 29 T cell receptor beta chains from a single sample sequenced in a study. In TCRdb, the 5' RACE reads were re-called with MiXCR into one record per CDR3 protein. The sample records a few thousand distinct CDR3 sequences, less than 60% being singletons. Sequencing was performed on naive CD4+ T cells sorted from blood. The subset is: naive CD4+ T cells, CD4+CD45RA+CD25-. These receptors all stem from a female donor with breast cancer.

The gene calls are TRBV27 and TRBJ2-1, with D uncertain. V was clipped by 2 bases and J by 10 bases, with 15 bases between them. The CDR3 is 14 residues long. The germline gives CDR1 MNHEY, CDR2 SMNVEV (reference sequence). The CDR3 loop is CASSLGEGFWEQFF. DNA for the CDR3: TGTGCCAGCAGTTTAGGGGAAGGATTTTGGGAGCAGTTCTTC.

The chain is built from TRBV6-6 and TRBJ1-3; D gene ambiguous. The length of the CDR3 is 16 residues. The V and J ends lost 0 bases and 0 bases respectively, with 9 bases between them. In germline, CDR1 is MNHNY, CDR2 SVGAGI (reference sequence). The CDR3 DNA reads TGTGCCAGCAGTTACTCAGCACCGAGCTCTGGAAACACCATATATTTT. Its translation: CASSYSAPSSGNTIYF.

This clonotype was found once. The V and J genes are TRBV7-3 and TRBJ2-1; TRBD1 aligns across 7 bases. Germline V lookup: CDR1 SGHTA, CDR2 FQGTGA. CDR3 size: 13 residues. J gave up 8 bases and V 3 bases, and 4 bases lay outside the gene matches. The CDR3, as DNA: TGTGCCAGCAGCTTTGGACAGGACGATGAGCAGTTCTTC. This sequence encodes CASSFGQDDEQFF.

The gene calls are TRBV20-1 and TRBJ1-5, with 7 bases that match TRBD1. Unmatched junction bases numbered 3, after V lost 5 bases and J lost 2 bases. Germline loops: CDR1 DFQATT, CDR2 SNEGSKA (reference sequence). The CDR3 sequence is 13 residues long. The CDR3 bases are TGCAGTGCTCCCGACAGGGGCAATCAGCCCCAGCATTTT. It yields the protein CSAPDRGNQPQHF.

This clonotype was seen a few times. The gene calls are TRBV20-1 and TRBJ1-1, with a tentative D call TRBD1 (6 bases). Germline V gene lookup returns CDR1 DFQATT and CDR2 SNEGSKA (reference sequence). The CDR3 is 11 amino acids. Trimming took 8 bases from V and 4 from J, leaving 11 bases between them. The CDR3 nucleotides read TGCAGTTCACAGGGATCCACTGAAGCTTTCTTT. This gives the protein CSSQGSTEAFF.

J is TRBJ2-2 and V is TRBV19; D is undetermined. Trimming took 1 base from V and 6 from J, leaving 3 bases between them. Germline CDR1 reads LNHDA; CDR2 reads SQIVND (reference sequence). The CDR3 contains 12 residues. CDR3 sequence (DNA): TGTGCCAGTAGTATAGCGTCCGGGGAGCTGTTTTTT. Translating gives CASSIASGELFF.

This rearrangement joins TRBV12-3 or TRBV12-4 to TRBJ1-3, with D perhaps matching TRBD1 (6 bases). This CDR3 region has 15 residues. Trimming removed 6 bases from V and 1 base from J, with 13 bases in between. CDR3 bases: TGTGCCAGCAGCGATGAAAGGGGGTCTGGAAACACCATATATTTT. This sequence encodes CASSDERGSGNTIYF.

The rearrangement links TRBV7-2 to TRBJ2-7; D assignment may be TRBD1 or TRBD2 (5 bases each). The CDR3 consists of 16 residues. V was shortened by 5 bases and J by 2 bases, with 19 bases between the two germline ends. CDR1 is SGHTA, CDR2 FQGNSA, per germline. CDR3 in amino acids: CASSHAGTYTTYEQYF. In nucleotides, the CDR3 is TGTGCCAGCAGCCACGCCGGGACCTACACCACCTACGAGCAGTACTTC.

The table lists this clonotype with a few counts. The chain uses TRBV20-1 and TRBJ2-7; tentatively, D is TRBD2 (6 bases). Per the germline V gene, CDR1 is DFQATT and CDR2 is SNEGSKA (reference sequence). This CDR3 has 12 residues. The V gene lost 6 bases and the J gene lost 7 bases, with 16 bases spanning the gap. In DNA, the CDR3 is TGCAGTGCGGTTGCGGGACTGGGTGAGCAGTACTTC. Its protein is CSAVAGLGEQYF.

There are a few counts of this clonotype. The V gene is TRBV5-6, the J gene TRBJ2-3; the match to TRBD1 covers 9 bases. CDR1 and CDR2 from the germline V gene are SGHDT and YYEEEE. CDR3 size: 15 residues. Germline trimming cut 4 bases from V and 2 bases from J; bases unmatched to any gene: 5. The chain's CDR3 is CASSQGQGYTDTQYF. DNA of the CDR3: TGTGCCAGCAGCCAGGGACAGGGATACACAGATACGCAGTATTTT.

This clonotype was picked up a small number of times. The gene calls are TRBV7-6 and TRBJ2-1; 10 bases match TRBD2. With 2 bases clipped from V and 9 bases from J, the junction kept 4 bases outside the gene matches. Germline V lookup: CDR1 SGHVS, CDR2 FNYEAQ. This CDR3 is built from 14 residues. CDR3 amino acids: CASSLPAGGIEQFF. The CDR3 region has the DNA TGTGCCAGCAGCTTACCAGCGGGAGGGATTGAGCAGTTCTTC.

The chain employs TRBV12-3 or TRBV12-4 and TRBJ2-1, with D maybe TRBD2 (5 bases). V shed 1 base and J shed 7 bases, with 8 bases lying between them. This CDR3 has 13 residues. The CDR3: CASSLGGRNEQFF. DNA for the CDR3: TGTGCCAGCAGTTTAGGAGGGAGAAATGAGCAGTTCTTC.

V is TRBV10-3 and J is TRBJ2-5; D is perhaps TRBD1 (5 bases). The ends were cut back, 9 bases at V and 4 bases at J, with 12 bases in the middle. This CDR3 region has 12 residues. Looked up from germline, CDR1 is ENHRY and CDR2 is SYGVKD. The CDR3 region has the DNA TGTGCCATTTCACCAGGGTTAGAGACCCAGTACTTC. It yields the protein CAISPGLETQYF.

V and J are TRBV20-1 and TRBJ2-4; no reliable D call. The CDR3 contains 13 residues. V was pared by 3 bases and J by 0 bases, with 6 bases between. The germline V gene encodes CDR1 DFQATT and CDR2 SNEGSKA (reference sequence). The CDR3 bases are TGCAGTGCTAGTGCCATAGCCAAAAACATTCAGTACTTC. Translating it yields CSASAIAKNIQYF.

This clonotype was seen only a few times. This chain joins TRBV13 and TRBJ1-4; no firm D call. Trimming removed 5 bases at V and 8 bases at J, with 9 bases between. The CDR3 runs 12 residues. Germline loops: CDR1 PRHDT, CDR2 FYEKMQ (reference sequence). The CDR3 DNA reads TGTGCCAGCAGCGCACCGGGAGAAAAACTGTTTTTT. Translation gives CASSAPGEKLFF. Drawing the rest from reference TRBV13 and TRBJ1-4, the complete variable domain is AAGVIQSPRHLIKEKRETATLKCYPIPRHDTVYWYQQGPGQDPQFLISFYEKMQSDKGSIPDRFSAQQFSDYHSELNMSSLELGDSALYFCASSAPGEKLFFGSGTQLSVL.

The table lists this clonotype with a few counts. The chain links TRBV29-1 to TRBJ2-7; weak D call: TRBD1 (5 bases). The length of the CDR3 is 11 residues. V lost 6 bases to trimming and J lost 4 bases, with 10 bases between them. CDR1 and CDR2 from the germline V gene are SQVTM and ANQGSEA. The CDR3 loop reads CSVTTEYEQYV. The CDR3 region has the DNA TGCAGCGTCACGACAGAATACGAGCAGTACGTC.

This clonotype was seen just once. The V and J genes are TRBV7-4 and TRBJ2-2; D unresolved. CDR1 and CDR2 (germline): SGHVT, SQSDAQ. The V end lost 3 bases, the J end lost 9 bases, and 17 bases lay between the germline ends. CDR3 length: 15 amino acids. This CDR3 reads CASSLWQREVWELFF. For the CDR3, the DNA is TGTGCCAGCAGCTTGTGGCAGCGAGAAGTGTGGGAGCTGTTTTTT.

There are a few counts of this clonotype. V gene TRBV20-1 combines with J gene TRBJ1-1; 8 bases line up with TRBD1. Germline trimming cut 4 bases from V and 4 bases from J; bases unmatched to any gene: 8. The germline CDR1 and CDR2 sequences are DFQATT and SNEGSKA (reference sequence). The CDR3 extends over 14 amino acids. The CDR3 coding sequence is TGCAGTGCTAACGACAGGGGATCGGGCACTGAAGCTTTCTTT. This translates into CSANDRGSGTEAFF.

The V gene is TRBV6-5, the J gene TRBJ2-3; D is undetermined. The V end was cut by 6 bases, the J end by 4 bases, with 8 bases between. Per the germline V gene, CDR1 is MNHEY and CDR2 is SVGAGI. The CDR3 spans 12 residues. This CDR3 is CASRSGADTQYF. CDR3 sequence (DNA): TGTGCCAGCAGGTCAGGCGCAGATACGCAGTATTTT.

DNA for the CDR3: TGTGCCAGCAGCTTAGATAGCAGGGGCTATGGCTACACCTTC. Translated, it gives CASSLDSRGYGYTF. V and J are TRBV11-2 and TRBJ1-2; D might be TRBD1 (6 bases). Trimming took 0 bases from V and 4 from J, leaving 9 bases between them. The CDR3 has 14 amino acids. The germline V gene encodes CDR1 SGHAT and CDR2 FQNNGV. Based on the CDR3 plus reference TRBV11-2 and TRBJ1-2, the full variable domain is EAGVAQSPRYKIIEKRQSVAFWCNPISGHATLYWYQQILGQGPKLLIQFQNNGVVDDSQLPKDRFSAERLKGVDSTLKIQPAKLEDSAVYLCASSLDSRGYGYTFGSGTRLTVV.

DNA for the CDR3: TGTGCCAGCAGTTTCAGTCAGGCGAACACTGAAGCTTTCTTT. Protein sequence: CASSFSQANTEAFF. V usage is TRBV12-3 or TRBV12-4 and J usage is TRBJ1-1; D remains unclear. CDR3 length: 14 residues. The V end was cut by 3 bases, the J end by 1 base, with 9 bases between.

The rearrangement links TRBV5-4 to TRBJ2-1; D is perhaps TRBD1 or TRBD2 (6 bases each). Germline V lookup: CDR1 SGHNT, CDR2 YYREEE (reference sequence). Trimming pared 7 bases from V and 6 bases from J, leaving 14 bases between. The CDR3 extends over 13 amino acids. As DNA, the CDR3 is TGTGCCAGCGAGTCGGGGGCCCTCAATGAGCAGTTCTTC. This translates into CASESGALNEQFF. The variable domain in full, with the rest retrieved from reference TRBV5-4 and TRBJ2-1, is ETGVTQSPTHLIKTRGQQVTLRCSSQSGHNTVSWYQQALGQGPQFIFQYYREEENGRGNFPPRFSGLQFPNYSSELNVNALELDDSALYLCASESGALNEQFFGPGTRLTVL.

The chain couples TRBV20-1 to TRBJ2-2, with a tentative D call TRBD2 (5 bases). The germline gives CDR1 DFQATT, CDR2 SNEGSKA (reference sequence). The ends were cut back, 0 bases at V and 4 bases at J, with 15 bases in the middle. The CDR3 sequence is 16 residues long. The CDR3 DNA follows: TGCAGTGCTAGAGATGGGCGGGCTGGTAGCACCGGGGAGCTGTTTTTT. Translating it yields CSARDGRAGSTGELFF.

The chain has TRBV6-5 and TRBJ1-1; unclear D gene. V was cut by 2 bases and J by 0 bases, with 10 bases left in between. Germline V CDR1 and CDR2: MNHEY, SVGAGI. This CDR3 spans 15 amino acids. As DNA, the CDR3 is TGTGCCAGCAGTTACCACCTTCAGCTGAACACTGAAGCTTTCTTT. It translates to CASSYHLQLNTEAFF.

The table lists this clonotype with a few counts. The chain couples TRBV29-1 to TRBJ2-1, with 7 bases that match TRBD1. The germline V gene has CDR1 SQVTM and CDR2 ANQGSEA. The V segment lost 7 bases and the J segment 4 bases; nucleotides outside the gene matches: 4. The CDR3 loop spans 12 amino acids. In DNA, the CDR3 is TGCAGCGGGACAGGAGATTACAATGAGCAGTTCTTC. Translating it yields CSGTGDYNEQFF.

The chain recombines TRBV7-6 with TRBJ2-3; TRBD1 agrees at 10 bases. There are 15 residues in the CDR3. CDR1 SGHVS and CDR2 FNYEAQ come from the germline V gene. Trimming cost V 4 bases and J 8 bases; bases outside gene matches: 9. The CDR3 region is CASSSHPRDRGTQYF. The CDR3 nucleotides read TGTGCCAGCAGCTCGCATCCCCGGGACAGGGGTACGCAGTATTTT. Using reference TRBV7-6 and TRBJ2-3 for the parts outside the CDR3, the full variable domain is GAGVSQSPRYKVTKRGQDVALRCDPISGHVSLYWYRQALGQGPEFLTYFNYEAQQDKSGLPNDRFSAERPEGSISTLTIQRTEQRDSAMYRCASSSHPRDRGTQYFGPGTRLTVL.

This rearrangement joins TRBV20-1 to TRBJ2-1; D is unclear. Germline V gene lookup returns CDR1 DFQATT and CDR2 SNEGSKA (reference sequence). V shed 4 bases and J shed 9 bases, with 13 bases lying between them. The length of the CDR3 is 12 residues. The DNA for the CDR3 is TGCAGTGCTACCGTCCGTTGGCCTGAGCAGTTCTTC. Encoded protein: CSATVRWPEQFF.

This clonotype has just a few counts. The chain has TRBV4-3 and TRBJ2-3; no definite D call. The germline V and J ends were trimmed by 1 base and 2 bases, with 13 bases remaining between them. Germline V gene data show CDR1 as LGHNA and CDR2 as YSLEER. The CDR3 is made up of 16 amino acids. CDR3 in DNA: TGCGCCAGCAGCCAAGGGGCCAGGATCTTCACAGATACGCAGTATTTT. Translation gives CASSQGARIFTDTQYF.

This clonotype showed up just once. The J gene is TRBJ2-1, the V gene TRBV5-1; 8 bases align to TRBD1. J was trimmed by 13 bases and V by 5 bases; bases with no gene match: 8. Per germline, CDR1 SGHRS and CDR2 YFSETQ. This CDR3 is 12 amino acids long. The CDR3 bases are TGCGCCAGCAGTTATTCAGGGGGCCCTCAGTTCTTC. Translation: CASSYSGGPQFF.